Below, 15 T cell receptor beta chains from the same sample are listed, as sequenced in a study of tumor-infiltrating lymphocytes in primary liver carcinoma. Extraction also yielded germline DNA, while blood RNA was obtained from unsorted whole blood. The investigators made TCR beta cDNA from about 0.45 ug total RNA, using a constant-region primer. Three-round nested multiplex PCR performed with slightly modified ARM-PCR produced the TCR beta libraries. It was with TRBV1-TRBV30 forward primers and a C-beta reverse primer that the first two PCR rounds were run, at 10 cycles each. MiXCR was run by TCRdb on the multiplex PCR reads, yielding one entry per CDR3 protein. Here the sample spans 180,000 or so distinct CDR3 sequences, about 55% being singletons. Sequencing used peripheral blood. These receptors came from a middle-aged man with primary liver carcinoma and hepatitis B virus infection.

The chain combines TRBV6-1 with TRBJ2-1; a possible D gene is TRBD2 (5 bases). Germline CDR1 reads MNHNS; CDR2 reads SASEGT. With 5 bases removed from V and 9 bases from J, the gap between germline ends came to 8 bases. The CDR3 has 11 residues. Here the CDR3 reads CASSPLAEQFF. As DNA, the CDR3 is TGTGCCAGCAGTCCCCTAGCTGAGCAGTTCTTC.

Written as DNA, the CDR3 is TGTGTCAACAGCTTAGGGGCGTCGGCCGGGGAGCTGTTTTTT. Protein: CVNSLGASAGELFF. The genes are TRBV11-2 and TRBJ2-2; D perhaps matches TRBD1 (5 bases). The CDR3 has 14 amino acids. The V gene's germline CDR1 is SGHAT and CDR2 FQNNGV.

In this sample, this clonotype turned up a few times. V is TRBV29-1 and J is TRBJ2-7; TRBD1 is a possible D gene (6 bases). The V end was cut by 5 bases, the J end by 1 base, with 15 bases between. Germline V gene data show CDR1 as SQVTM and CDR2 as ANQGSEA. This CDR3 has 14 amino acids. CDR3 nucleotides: TGCAGCGTTCGCCGGGACACAACTTCCTACGAGCAGTACTTC. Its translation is CSVRRDTTSYEQYF.

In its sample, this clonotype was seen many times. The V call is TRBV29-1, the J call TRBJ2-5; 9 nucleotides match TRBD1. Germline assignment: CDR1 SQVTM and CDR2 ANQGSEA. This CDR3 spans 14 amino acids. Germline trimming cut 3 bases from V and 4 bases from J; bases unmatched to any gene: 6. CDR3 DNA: TGCAGCGTTGAGGTGGACAGGGGCGGAGAGACCCAGTACTTC. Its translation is CSVEVDRGGETQYF.

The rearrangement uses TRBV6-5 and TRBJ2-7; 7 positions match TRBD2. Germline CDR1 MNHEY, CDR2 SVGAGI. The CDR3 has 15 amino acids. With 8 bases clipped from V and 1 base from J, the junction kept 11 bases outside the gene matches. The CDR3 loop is CASAARGLGSYEQYF. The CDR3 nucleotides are TGTGCCAGCGCCGCACGAGGACTAGGATCCTACGAGCAGTACTTC.

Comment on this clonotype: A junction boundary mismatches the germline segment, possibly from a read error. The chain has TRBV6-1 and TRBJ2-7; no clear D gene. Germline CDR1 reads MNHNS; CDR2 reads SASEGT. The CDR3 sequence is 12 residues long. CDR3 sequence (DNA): TGTGCTAGCAGTGGTATATTCTACGAGCAGTACTTC. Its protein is CASSGIFYEQYF.

CDR3 DNA sequence: TGTGCCATCAGGGACGCCCTAAGGAGGACCGGGGAGCTGTTTTTT. It specifies CAIRDALRRTGELFF. The gene calls are TRBV10-3 and TRBJ2-2; weak D call: TRBD2 (5 bases). V lost 6 bases and J 5 bases, leaving 16 bases between the germline ends. Per germline, CDR1 ENHRY and CDR2 SYGVKD. The CDR3 contains 15 residues.

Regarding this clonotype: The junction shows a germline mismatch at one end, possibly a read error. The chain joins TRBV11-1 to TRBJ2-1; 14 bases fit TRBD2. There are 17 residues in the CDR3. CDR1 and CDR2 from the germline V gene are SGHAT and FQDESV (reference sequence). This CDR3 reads CAGSLGLAGEVDNELFF. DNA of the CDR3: TGTGCCGGCAGCCTGGGACTAGCGGGAGAAGTTGACAATGAACTGTTCTTC.

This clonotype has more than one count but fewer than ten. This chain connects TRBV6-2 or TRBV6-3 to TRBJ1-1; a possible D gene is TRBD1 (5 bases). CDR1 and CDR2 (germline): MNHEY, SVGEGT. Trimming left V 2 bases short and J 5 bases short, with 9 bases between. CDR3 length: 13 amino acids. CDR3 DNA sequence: TGTGCCAGCAGTTACGTCAGGGAAACTGAAGCTTTCTTT. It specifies CASSYVRETEAFF.

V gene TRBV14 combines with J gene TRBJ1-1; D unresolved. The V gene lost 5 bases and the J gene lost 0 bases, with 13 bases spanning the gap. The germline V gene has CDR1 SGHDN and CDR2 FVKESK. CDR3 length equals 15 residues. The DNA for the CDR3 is TGTGCCAGCAGCAAGAACGGCCTAATGAACACTGAAGCTTTCTTT. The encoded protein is CASSKNGLMNTEAFF.

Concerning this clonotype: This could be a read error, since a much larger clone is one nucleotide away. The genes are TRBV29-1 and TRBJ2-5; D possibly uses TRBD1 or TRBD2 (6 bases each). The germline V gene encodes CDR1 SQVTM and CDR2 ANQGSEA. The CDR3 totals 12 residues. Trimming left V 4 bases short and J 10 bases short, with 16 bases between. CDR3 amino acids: CSVVRGVRNQYF. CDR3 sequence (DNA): TGCAGCGTTGTGAGGGGGGTGCGGAACCAGTACTTC.

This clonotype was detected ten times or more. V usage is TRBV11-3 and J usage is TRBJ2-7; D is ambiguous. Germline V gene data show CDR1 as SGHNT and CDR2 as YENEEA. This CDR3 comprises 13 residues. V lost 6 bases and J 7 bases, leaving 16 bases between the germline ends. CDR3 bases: TGTGCCAGCAGGGGCCGCCAAGTTAAGGAGCAGTACTTC. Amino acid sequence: CASRGRQVKEQYF.

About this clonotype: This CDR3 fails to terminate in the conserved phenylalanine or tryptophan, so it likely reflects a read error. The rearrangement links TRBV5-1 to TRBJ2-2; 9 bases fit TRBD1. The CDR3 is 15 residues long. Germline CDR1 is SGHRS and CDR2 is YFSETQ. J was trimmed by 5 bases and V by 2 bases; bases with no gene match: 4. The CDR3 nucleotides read TGCGCCAGCAGCTTAACGACAGGGGGGACCGGGGAGCTGTTTTAT. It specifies CASSLTTGGTGELFY.

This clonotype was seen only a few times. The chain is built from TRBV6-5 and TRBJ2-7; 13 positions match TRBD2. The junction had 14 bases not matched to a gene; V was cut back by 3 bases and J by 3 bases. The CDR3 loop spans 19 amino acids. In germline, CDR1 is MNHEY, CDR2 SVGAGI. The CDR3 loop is CASSYAGLAGDASVYEQYF. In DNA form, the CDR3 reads TGTGCCAGCAGTTATGCCGGACTAGCGGGAGATGCTTCGGTCTACGAGCAGTACTTC.

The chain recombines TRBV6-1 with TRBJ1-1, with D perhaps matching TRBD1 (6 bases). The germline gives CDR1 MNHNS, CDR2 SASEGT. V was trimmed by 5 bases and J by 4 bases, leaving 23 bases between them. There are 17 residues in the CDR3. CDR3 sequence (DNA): TGTGCCAGCAGTCAATGGGTCGTGGGGGCGCGAGGCACTGAAGCTTTCTTT. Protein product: CASSQWVVGARGTEAFF.